This TCR beta chain appears in the sequencing data of a study of Graves' ophthalmopathy and Graves' hyperthyroidism. Study-wide background: Peripheral blood sampling preceded any treatment and occurred at initial diagnosis. Findings and caveats of the study: Clonotypes were expanded in thyroid at above 0.001 frequency, and most also appeared in blood.

CDR3 length: 15 amino acids. Trimming left V 2 bases short and J 4 bases short, with 12 bases between. The V gene's germline CDR1 is MNHEY and CDR2 SVGEGT. A remark on this clonotype: Its antigen is currently unknown.

Investigators amplified TCR beta CDR3 regions from RNA transcripts. HTBI-primed first-round RT-PCR preceded second-round multiplex PCR. TCRdb reprocessed the multiplex PCR reads via MiXCR and lists one record per CDR3 protein. The table includes about 740,000 distinct CDR3 sequences, approximately 40% detected once. Other autoimmune disease, uncontrolled infection, pregnancy and lactation led to exclusion. Clinical symptoms, serum thyroxine, TRAb, thyroid ultrasound and orbital computed tomography determined diagnosis. Sequencing was performed on peripheral blood. The TCR sequence derives from an adult man with Graves' ophthalmopathy. The chain combines TRBV6-2 or TRBV6-3 with TRBJ1-5; D ambiguous. The CDR3 coding sequence is TGTGCCAGCAGTTACCGCCAGGACTTGAATCAGCCCCAGCATTTT. Amino acid sequence: CASSYRQDLNQPQHF.